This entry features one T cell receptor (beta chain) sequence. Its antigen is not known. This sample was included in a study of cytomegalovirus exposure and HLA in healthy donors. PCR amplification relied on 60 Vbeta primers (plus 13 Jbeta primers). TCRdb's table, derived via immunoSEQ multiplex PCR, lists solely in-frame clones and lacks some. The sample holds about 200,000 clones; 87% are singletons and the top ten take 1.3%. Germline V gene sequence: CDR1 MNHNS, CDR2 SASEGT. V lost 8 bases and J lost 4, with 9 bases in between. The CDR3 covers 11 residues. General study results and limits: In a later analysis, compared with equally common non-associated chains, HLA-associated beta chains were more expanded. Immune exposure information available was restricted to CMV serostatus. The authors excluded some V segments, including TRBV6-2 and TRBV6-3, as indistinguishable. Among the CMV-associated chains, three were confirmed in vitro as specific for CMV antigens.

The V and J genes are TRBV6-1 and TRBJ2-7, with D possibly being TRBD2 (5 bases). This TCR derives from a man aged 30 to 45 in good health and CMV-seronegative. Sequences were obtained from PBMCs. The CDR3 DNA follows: TGTGCCAGCGGACTCAGATACGAGCAGTACTTC. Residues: CASGLRYEQYF.